Listed below are T cell receptor beta chains from one sample, sequenced in a study of cytomegalovirus exposure and HLA in healthy donors. Only in-frame clones appear in the TCRdb table, and some are missing; sequencing was by immunoSEQ multiplex PCR. The specimen's table records about 140,000 clones. The material sequenced was PBMCs. These receptor sequences come from a woman under 30 in good health and CMV-seronegative. The CDR3 runs from the conserved cysteine through the conserved F or W. Fields, in order: V gene, J gene, D gene, CDR3 protein, CDR3 DNA. The D gene is left open where the match is weak.

>TRBV21-1|TRBJ2-2|.
CASSKTGTGSGELFF
TGTGCCAGCAGCAAAACGGGAACAGGGTCCGGGGAGCTGTTTTTT
>TRBV27|TRBJ2-5|TRBD1
CASSSPGQGLGETQYF
TGTGCCAGCAGTTCTCCGGGACAGGGTCTGGGGGAGACCCAGTACTTC
>TRBV6-5|TRBJ2-1|.
CASSYSSKGEYNEQFF
TGTGCCAGCAGTTACTCGTCAAAAGGGGAATACAATGAGCAGTTCTTC
>TRBV6-6|TRBJ2-3|TRBD2
CASSYSIAGDSDTQYF
TGTGCCAGCAGTTACTCGATAGCGGGAGATTCAGATACGCAGTATTTT
>TRBV6-5|TRBJ1-2|TRBD1
CASSLDRGGGGYTF
TGTGCCAGCAGTCTGGACAGGGGGGGAGGTGGCTACACCTTC
>TRBV9|TRBJ2-3|TRBD2
CASSVAGGRGDTQYF
TGTGCCAGCAGCGTAGCGGGAGGGCGGGGAGATACGCAGTATTTT
>TRBV5-1|TRBJ2-1|.
CASSQNAGYNEQFF
TGCGCCAGCAGCCAAAACGCAGGGTACAATGAGCAGTTCTTC
>TRBV4-1|TRBJ1-2|TRBD1
CASSPRDSTYGYTF
TGCGCCAGCAGCCCACGGGACAGTACCTATGGCTACACCTTC
>TRBV7-6|TRBJ2-1|.
CASSRWATTGNEQFF
TGTGCCAGCAGCAGGTGGGCTACCACAGGGAATGAGCAGTTCTTC
>TRBV7-9|TRBJ2-4|.
CASNYGKGDIQYF
TGTGCCAGCAATTACGGGAAGGGGGACATTCAGTACTTC
>TRBV10-3|TRBJ2-1|TRBD2
CAISESWTSGRKSYNEQFF
TGTGCCATCAGTGAGTCATGGACTAGCGGGAGGAAGTCCTACAATGAGCAGTTCTTC
>TRBV4-1|TRBJ2-1|.
CASNFYPGHGDNEQFF
TGCGCCAGCAACTTTTACCCGGGACATGGGGATAATGAGCAGTTCTTC
>TRBV5-5|TRBJ2-1|.
CASSPGLSSYNEQFF
TGTGCCAGCAGTCCGGGACTTAGCTCCTACAATGAGCAGTTCTTC